What follows describes a single T cell receptor (beta chain). This clone was seen just once. Its antigen is still unknown. Per-base qualities were not stored, and no clone one base away is much larger. Libraries came from the immunoSEQ multiplex PCR assay. A mixture of 60 forward primers for TCR Vbeta segments and 13 reverse primers for TCR Jbeta segments was used in the multiplex PCR. Amplification of the CDR3 region of rearranged TCR beta genes was performed with a multiplex PCR assay on genomic DNA. On the Illumina HiSeq System, the amplified TCR beta libraries were sequenced as 87-base-pair reads. Under the source paper's analysis protocol: Across the 670 or so repertoires, a later analysis counted 78 million or so unique TCR beta chains, around 11 million of which were shared by at least two donors. Raw reads were error-corrected and collapsed into unique sequences with a nearest-neighbor algorithm that merged closely related sequences to remove PCR and sequencing errors. To assign V, D and J gene segments, CDR3 sequences were aligned to IMGT reference sequences. For a sequence to be retained, a match of at least six nucleotides was required to both a V gene segment and a J gene segment. A rearrangement counted as productive if the CDR3 had no stop codons and remained in frame with V and J, and every other rearrangement counted as non-productive. CDR3 was defined according to IMGT convention as the region running from the second conserved V-encoded cysteine to the conserved J-encoded phenylalanine. Sequences without an unambiguous match to a single V gene segment were excluded from the earlier analysis of 587 of the donors. An earlier analysis of 500 to 600 of the donors classified V segments as functional when productive rearrangements were above 56.7% and as segregating when the standard deviation between donors was above 5%. A statistical classification framework was built for diagnosing cytomegalovirus status from the catalog of TCR beta chain sequences. In a later analysis, TCR nucleotide sequences were compared against IMGT/GENE-DB human TR gene sequences so that V and J genes could be assigned. A later analysis assigned CDR3 sequences and most-parsimonious VDJ recombination scenarios with the TCRdist pipeline. In a later analysis, every TCR beta chain was defined by the combination of its CDR3 amino acid sequence and its V-gene family, and reads without a unique V-gene family were dropped. To address suspected cross-contamination and a sequencing artifact, a later analysis removed 592 highly shared, low-generation-probability nucleotide sequences. For each public chain, a later analysis derived a clonal expansion index from normalized ranks of inferred template counts within each repertoire. In a later analysis, generation probabilities were computed with a VDJ recombination model fitted to out-of-frame rearrangements, and the resulting probabilities were checked against IGoR. In a later analysis, hypergeometric tests were used to score TCR-TCR, TCR-HLA and TCR-CMV co-occurrence, with a repertoire-size bias correction applied to TCR pairs. In a later analysis, false discovery rates were estimated by permuting HLA or CMV assignments 20 times. In a later analysis, co-occurring TCRs were grouped using DBSCAN, and TCRdist sequence similarity was added for clustering within HLA-allele-positive subsets. Co-occurrence clustering excluded repertoires with fewer than 30,000 or more than 120,000 public chains, plus five with anomalous nucleotide sharing. TCRdb holds this immuneACCESS table with in-frame rearrangements only. Some clones are missing; in checked studies, unresolved V genes explain under half, and the rest has no known cause. For V, J and clone size, that table is used; D and trimming come from the DNA. The sample contains some 150,000 clones, under 80% of them found a single time. The ten largest clones capture over 2.5% of the sample.

This specimen belongs to a study of cytomegalovirus exposure and HLA in healthy donors (dated by TCRdb to the late 2010s). Concerning the study at large: In an earlier analysis of roughly 590 of the donors, 276 Gb of sequence data and 120 million or so unique TCR beta sequences from roughly 190 million T cells were reported. On average, approximately 250,000 unique TCR beta nucleotide sequences were sequenced per donor among 300 to 500 genotyped donors of the cohort, with 15% to 20% of those sequences being non-productive. A later analysis re-analyzed previously published TCR beta repertoires from roughly 600 donors and added high-resolution HLA genotyping to study TCR occurrence patterns. All discovery cohort repertoires had been generated using a single sequencing platform. Typing coverage differed by locus: A, B, C, DRB1 and DQB1 were typed in about 629-630 donors, DQA1 in 522, DPA1 in 606, and DPB1 in roughly 450. To predict cytomegalovirus infection status, the study combined high-throughput TCR immunosequencing, statistical association of individual TCRs with disease status, and machine learning. Using immunosequencing, the study profiled T cell repertoires from around 670 subjects and related those repertoires to cytomegalovirus serostatus. Class I and class II HLA loci were covered by the typing at four-digit resolution. Several DR-DQ haplotypes were treated as single units for association and clustering because of strong linkage in the cohort. Besides the first cohort of more than 650 subjects, a separate validation cohort made up of 95 to 150 different subjects was used. In an earlier analysis of 500 to 650 of the donors, high-throughput TCR beta sequencing was used to judge whether each TCR beta V gene segment behaved as functional or pseudogenic. Among the roughly 400 genotyped donors, 75% to 90% belonged to the genetic ancestry cluster associated with self-reported Caucasian donors. Genome-wide SNP genotypes for about 65% of the roughly 670 donors were used in a later genetic analysis, which treated that subset as a discovery cohort. Donor age, sex, ethnicity and CMV serostatus were collected together with the repertoire data. The aim of the study was to test whether cataloging public T cell receptors could identify signatures of past pathogen exposure. About 280 gigabases of sequencing data and roughly 80 million unique TCR sequences made up an early release that covered nearly 650 HLA-typed donors. The later analysis used no new phenotypic data to find candidate immune exposures, relying instead on TCR beta sequences and their occurrence across donors.

The cohort was made up of approximately 700 healthy bone marrow donors. At the time of sampling, every cohort member was nominally healthy, though immune exposures that went unrecorded were likely present. The donor tested CMV seronegative and was one of the 352 seronegative cohort members. A peripheral blood sample was collected from each donor, and TCR beta sequencing was performed on peripheral blood mononuclear cells. Genomic DNA extraction from the blood cell samples was performed with the Qiagen DNeasy Blood Extraction Kit. General findings and caveats noted by the study authors: In both the original and validation cohorts, the classifier was reported to diagnose cytomegalovirus status with high specificity and sensitivity. In vitro tests confirmed that a few of the cytomegalovirus-associated TCR beta chains recognize cytomegalovirus antigens. A later analysis found that HLA-associated TCR beta chains were more clonally expanded and had lower generation probabilities than equally common non-associated chains. Some 15 rarely observed V segments, including chromosome 9 orphons, were excluded from the earlier analysis of several hundred of the donors because counts were too low. A further reported finding was that TCR beta sequences accurately predicted the HLA-A and HLA-B alleles for most subjects in the first cohort. The only immune exposure information available for the cohort was CMV serostatus. Because HLA typing was missing for some donors at each locus, association tests included only the typed subset. The sequencing pipeline was judged likely to have produced a cluster of highly shared sequence variants as a technical artifact. In a later genetic analysis, fewer N-insertions in productive TCRs were reported among donors in an Asian-associated ancestry cluster than the roughly 640-donor mean. The cohort was sequenced for TCR beta chains only, and without alpha or paired-chain data the features that could be detected were limited. Strong co-occurrence of HLA alleles, especially DR and DQ, made assigning TCR associations to individual alleles difficult. Linkage disequilibrium might explain the correlated functional status among segregating V segments, but an unknown experimental factor could not be ruled out. Most TCR sequences were seen in very few donors, while some public TCRs were found in many individuals. Roughly uniform sequencing depth across donors was assumed in presence/absence analyses, although this assumption may not hold. In an earlier analysis of around 600 of the donors, most TCR beta V segments appeared in productive rearrangements about 87% or about 30% of the time, broadly matching IMGT annotations. According to a later analysis, TCR association rates differed among HLA loci, with DRB1 alleles showing the most associated TCRs and HLA-C alleles showing the fewest. It was suggested by the authors that the approach could potentially be generalized to other disease states and immunological phenotypes. According to a later analysis, most CMV-associated TCR beta chains appeared to be HLA-restricted, and the HLA associations seemed to be driven largely by CMV exposure. The 87-base-pair reads could not distinguish some IMGT-functional V segments, including TRBV6-2 and TRBV6-3, so those segments were excluded. Specific HLA alleles were associated with over 15,000 TCR beta sequences at a false discovery rate of 0.05 in a later analysis. A total of around 150 TCR beta chains were listed by the study as associated with cytomegalovirus. According to a later analysis, parvovirus B19, influenza, CMV and Epstein-Barr virus appeared linked to several top co-occurrence clusters. V-gene and J-gene trimming of TCR beta chains was associated with a missense DCLRE1C variant in a later genetic analysis, and the association was replicated in an independent cohort.

Inclusive of the bounding cysteine and phenylalanine, the CDR3 is 17 residues long. CDR3 DNA only is kept here, 51 bases in frame from base 1. V trim: 2 bases; J trim: 5 bases; unmatched bases: 11. Sequences GTSNPN (CDR1) and SVGIG (CDR2) are obtained from the germline V gene (reference sequence). This sequence uses TRBV30 and TRBJ2-5, and TRBD2 matches 13 of the central bases. What was sequenced was PBMCs. This TCR derives from a female donor in good health and CMV-seronegative. The DNA is TGTGCCTGGAGTTCCTCTCGGACTAGCGGGAGAAGCGAGACCCAGTACTTC. This codes for CAWSSSRTSGRSETQYF. Extended through the reference TRBV30 and TRBJ2-5 proteins, this CDR3 yields the full variable domain: SQTIHQWPATLVQPVGSPLSLECTVEGTSNPNLYWYRQAAGRGLQLLFYSVGIGQISSEVPQNLSASRPQDRQFILSSKKLLLSDSGFYLCAWSSSRTSGRSETQYFGPGTRLLVL.